A selection of T cell receptor beta chains follows, all from one sample in a study of blood T cell repertoires in COVID-19. Produced via immunoSEQ multiplex PCR; TCRdb's table is partial and in-frame only. The sample holds 160,000 or so clones, around 91% seen once. The sample taken for sequencing was peripheral blood. These TCRs come from a woman aged 40 to 49 with acute or convalescent COVID-19. The CDR3 runs from the conserved cysteine through the conserved F or W. The order of the fields is V gene, clone size, J gene, D gene, CDR3 DNA, CDR3 protein. The D gene is left open where the match is weak. Some rows mark clone size as missing; the rest say once, few, many or name a class of expanded clone.

TRBV3-1/TRBV3-2,NA,TRBJ1-2,TRBD1,TGTGCCAGCAGCCCCCAGGGGGTGGTCACTTATGGCTACACCTTC,CASSPQGVVTYGYTF
TRBV18,NA,TRBJ1-5,TRBD1,TGTGCCAGCTCCAGGGTGGCAGGGGGCACCAATCAGCCCCAGCATTTT,CASSRVAGGTNQPQHF
TRBV9,NA,TRBJ2-1,TRBD1,TGTGCCAGCAACAGGGACAGCTCCTACAATGAGCAGTTCTTC,CASNRDSSYNEQFF
TRBV6-1,NA,TRBJ1-4,NA,TGTGCCAGCAGTGAAGAGGCAGGGGTAGCTGAAAAACTGTTTTTT,CASSEEAGVAEKLFF
TRBV4-1,NA,TRBJ2-4,NA,TGCGCCAGCAGCCAAGATCCCCGGGAGAACATTCAGTACTTC,CASSQDPRENIQYF
TRBV24-1,NA,TRBJ2-1,NA,TGTGCCACCAGTGACCCCCAGGGGTATCACTACAATGAGCAGTTCTTC,CATSDPQGYHYNEQFF
TRBV9,NA,TRBJ2-3,TRBD1,TGTGCCAGCAGAACCGGGACAGGGGAAGGAGATACGCAGTATTTT,CASRTGTGEGDTQYF
TRBV15,NA,TRBJ2-2,NA,TGTGCCACCAGCAGAGATCCAGACACCGGGGAGCTGTTTTTT,CATSRDPDTGELFF
TRBV9,NA,TRBJ2-3,TRBD2,TGTGCCAGCAGCGTAGTTCGGACTAGCGGGTATACAGATACGCAGTATTTT,CASSVVRTSGYTDTQYF
TRBV6-4,NA,TRBJ2-3,TRBD2,TGTGCCAGCAGTGAAACTAGCGGGACCCCAGATACGCAGTATTTT,CASSETSGTPDTQYF
TRBV19,many,TRBJ2-3,TRBD2,TGTGCCAGTAATCAAGGGGGCGGGGGGGGCCATACGCAGTATTTT,CASNQGGGGGHTQYF
TRBV19,NA,TRBJ2-7,NA,TGTGCCAGTAGTACCATTGACAGATCCTACGAGCAGTACTTC,CASSTIDRSYEQYF
TRBV18,NA,TRBJ1-2,TRBD1,TGTGCCAGCTCACCGCTCCAGGGGGAAAGTGGCTACACCTTC,CASSPLQGESGYTF
TRBV2,NA,TRBJ2-6,TRBD1,TGTGCCAGCAGTGGACAGGACAGGGTCTCTGGGGCCAACGTCCTGACTTTC,CASSGQDRVSGANVLTF
TRBV30,NA,TRBJ2-7,NA,TGTGCCTGGAGTGCTACGGGATCGTTTCAGTACTTC,CAWSATGSFQYF
TRBV24-1,once,TRBJ1-2,NA,TGTGCCACCAGTGGCTCCGGGGGAAACTATGGCTACACCTTC,CATSGSGGNYGYTF
TRBV3-1/TRBV3-2,NA,TRBJ2-7,NA,TGTGCCAGCAGCCTCGTAGAGGGCTACGAGCAGTACTTC,CASSLVEGYEQYF
TRBV27,NA,TRBJ1-1,TRBD1,TGTGCCAGCAGTTCCCCGCCAGGGGGGCCAGCTTTCTTT,CASSSPPGGPAFF
TRBV6-5,NA,TRBJ2-3,NA,TGTGCCAGCAGGAAACTCCAGGATCCCAACGATACGCAGTATTTT,CASRKLQDPNDTQYF
TRBV6-5,once,TRBJ2-7,NA,TGTGCCAGCAGTTACTCGTGGACAGCCGACGAGCAGTACTTC,CASSYSWTADEQYF
TRBV30,NA,TRBJ1-1,NA,TGTGCCTCACAACAGGGTAGGGACACTGAAGCTTTCTTT,CASQQGRDTEAFF
TRBV11-1,NA,TRBJ1-1,TRBD1,TGTGCCAGCAGCCTCGGGACAGTGACGACTGAAGCTTTCTTT,CASSLGTVTTEAFF
TRBV5-1,NA,TRBJ2-1,NA,TGCGCCAGCAGCCAAGCACTGAATGAGCAGTTCTTC,CASSQALNEQFF
TRBV30,NA,TRBJ2-2,TRBD1,TGTGCCACGGGACAGGGGGTTAACGGGGAGCTGTTTTTT,CATGQGVNGELFF
TRBV27,NA,TRBJ2-7,NA,TGTGCCAGCAGTTTATTGACTAGGTTGGCCTACGAGCAGTACTTC,CASSLLTRLAYEQYF
TRBV6-6,NA,TRBJ1-6,NA,TGTGCCAGCAGTCCCTCACAGGGTTCCCCCTATAATTCACCCCTCCACTTT,CASSPSQGSPYNSPLHF
TRBV9,NA,TRBJ1-1,TRBD1,TGTGCCAGCAGCGCGCGGGGGACAGGCACTGAAGCTTTCTTT,CASSARGTGTEAFF
TRBV9,NA,TRBJ2-5,NA,TGTGCCAGCAGCGGGTCGGCGGGCCAAGAGACCCAGTACTTC,CASSGSAGQETQYF
TRBV28,NA,TRBJ2-3,NA,TGTGCCAGCAGTTTTTTGTCAGGCACAGATACGCAGTATTTT,CASSFLSGTDTQYF
TRBV9,NA,TRBJ2-5,TRBD2,TGTGCCAGCAGCGTAGCTAGCGGGAGAGAGACCCAGTACTTC,CASSVASGRETQYF
TRBV12-3/TRBV12-4,NA,TRBJ1-1,TRBD1,TGTGCCAGCAGTTTCGACAGGGTCACTGAAGCTTTCTTT,CASSFDRVTEAFF
TRBV11-2,NA,TRBJ2-2,NA,TGTGCCAGCACCCCGGCCCCAAAGGACAGCGACACCGGGGAGCTGTTTTTT,CASTPAPKDSDTGELFF
TRBV12-3/TRBV12-4,NA,TRBJ1-1,NA,TGTGCCAGCAGACCAGACAGGAACACTGAAGCTTTCTTT,CASRPDRNTEAFF